This TCR beta chain stems from a study of blood T cell repertoires in COVID-19. At the level of the study: Acute and convalescent COVID-19 samples came from the United States, Italy and Spain. PBMCs, B-cell-depleted T cells, or T cells provided the cDNA or gDNA that made up the material.

The V and J ends lost 5 bases and 2 bases, in that order; junction bases with no gene match: 9. Germline CDR1 and CDR2: MNHEY and SVGAGI. The CDR3 covers 15 residues. Original processing methods: Scientists estimated how many nucleated cells there were by amplifying reference gene primers. Method: immunoSEQ multiplex PCR; TCRdb's copy keeps in-frame clones and lacks some. V and J calls plus clone size are reproduced from that table; the DNA served to infer D and trimming. The sample gives about 280,000 clones, approximately 85% of which show up once; 4.5% to 6% is in the top ten. Sequenced input: peripheral blood. This clonotype originated in a man aged 45-65 years with active or convalescent COVID-19. This chain links TRBV6-5 with TRBJ2-7; the match to TRBD1 covers 7 bases. The CDR3 here is CASSTGQARTYEQYF. The DNA for the CDR3 is TGTGCCAGCAGTACCGGACAGGCACGAACCTACGAGCAGTACTTC.